Below are 14 T cell receptor beta chains sequenced from a single sample in a study of T-cell memory formation after mild COVID-19. TCRdb independently ran MiXCR on the 5' RACE reads; one entry per CDR3 protein. The repertoire has about 560,000 distinct CDR3 sequences, about a fifth of them found once; the top ten carry roughly 8.3%. Sequenced input: PBMCs or a T cell subset sorted from them (not recorded which). These receptor sequences come from an adult woman who had mild COVID-19 (a few samples of this study predate the infection). Cell type and time point are not known.

V usage is TRBV4-1 and J usage is TRBJ1-1, with D possibly matching TRBD1 (5 bases). Germline V gene lookup returns CDR1 MGHRA and CDR2 YSYEKL. This CDR3 is 14 amino acids long. Trimming stripped 5 bases from V and 1 base from J, with 11 bases between. The chain's CDR3 is CASSKTTGNTEAFF. In nucleotides, the CDR3 is TGCGCCAGCAGCAAGACTACAGGGAACACTGAAGCTTTCTTT.

The J gene is TRBJ2-7, the V gene TRBV6-5; D is perhaps TRBD2 (6 bases). The CDR3 runs 14 residues. Germline loops: CDR1 MNHEY, CDR2 SVGAGI. Deletions cut 5 bases from V and 5 bases from J, with 16 bases between. CDR3 loop: CASSPRGVWDEQYF. The CDR3 DNA is TGTGCCAGCAGTCCGCGGGGTGTGTGGGACGAGCAGTACTTC.

The V call is TRBV24-1, the J call TRBJ2-7; no clear D gene. The CDR3 contains 15 residues. CDR1 and CDR2 from the germline V gene are KGHDR and SFDVKD. V lost 2 bases and J lost 1, with 11 bases in between. In nucleotides, the CDR3 is TGTGCCACCAGTGATTCTCAGATAAGATCCTACGAGCAGTACTTC. It specifies CATSDSQIRSYEQYF.

This clonotype was found a few times. The chain couples TRBV20-1 to TRBJ2-3, with D possibly matching TRBD2 (5 bases). Trimming left V 2 bases short and J 0 bases short, with 18 bases between. CDR3 length equals 17 residues. Germline V gene lookup returns CDR1 DFQATT and CDR2 SNEGSKA (reference sequence). CDR3 in DNA: TGCAGTGCTAGAAAGTGGTCGGGGTCTCATAGCACAGATACGCAGTATTTT. This codes for CSARKWSGSHSTDTQYF.

The chain recombines TRBV6-2 or TRBV6-3 with TRBJ2-2; 7 bases map to TRBD1. V was pared by 0 bases and J by 0 bases, with 7 bases of the junction left unmatched. Germline CDR1 is MNHEY and CDR2 is SVGEGT. The CDR3 extends over 18 amino acids. The CDR3 reads CASSYSMTGPANTGELFF. CDR3 DNA: TGTGCCAGCAGTTACTCTATGACAGGGCCCGCGAACACCGGGGAGCTGTTTTTT.

The chain has TRBV25-1 and TRBJ2-3; 10 bases align to TRBD2. V dropped 1 base and J dropped 2; count of bases not matched to a gene: 3. The CDR3 contains 16 residues. Germline CDR1 is MGHDK and CDR2 is SYGVNS. Here the CDR3 DNA reads TGTGCCAGCAGTGAATGGCTAGCGGGGGACACAGATACGCAGTATTTT. It translates to CASSEWLAGDTDTQYF.

A note on this clonotype: An end of the junction differs from the germline gene, which may be a read error. The chain recombines TRBV5-1 with TRBJ1-5; D is unclear. CDR3 size: 15 residues. The germline V gene encodes CDR1 SGHRS and CDR2 YFSETQ. The CDR3 loop is CASSLAGNSNQPQHF. CDR3 sequence (DNA): TGTGCCAGCAGTCTGGCGGGGAATAGCAATCAGCCCCAGCATTTT.

A few counts support this clonotype. V usage is TRBV5-1 and J usage is TRBJ2-7; 7 nucleotides align to TRBD1. CDR1 is SGHRS and CDR2 is YFSETQ in the germline V gene. V trimming: 6 bases; J trimming: 2 bases; junction bases outside the gene matches: 5. The CDR3 length is 13 residues. CDR3 nucleotides: TGCGCCAGCAAAGGGGGCCTGCCCTACGAGCAGTACTTC. As protein: CASKGGLPYEQYF.

This clonotype was observed a few times. The V gene is TRBV30, the J gene TRBJ2-7; 8 bases match TRBD1. The CDR3 covers 15 residues. With V trimmed by 5 bases and J by 2 bases, 11 bases remained unmatched. Germline values: CDR1 GTSNPN, CDR2 SVGIG (reference sequence). The CDR3 spells CAWLRRDRKTYEQYF. CDR3 coding DNA: TGTGCCTGGCTTAGAAGGGACAGGAAAACCTACGAGCAGTACTTC.

The rearrangement uses TRBV29-1 and TRBJ2-3; D not certain. The CDR3 covers 10 residues. The V gene's germline CDR1 is SQVTM and CDR2 ANQGSEA. The CDR3 spells CSALIDTQYF. The CDR3 DNA follows: TGCAGTGCTTTGATAGATACGCAGTATTTT.

This clonotype has more than one count but fewer than ten. The V call is TRBV5-6, the J call TRBJ2-1; 9 bases fit TRBD2. The CDR3 consists of 19 residues. V was pared by 0 bases and J by 5 bases, with 15 bases of the junction left unmatched. In germline, CDR1 is SGHDT, CDR2 YYEEEE. CDR3 sequence (DNA): TGTGCCAGCAGCTTGGCTGGTAGCGGGAGTGCTGTGGGGGACAATGAGCAGTTCTTC. Translation gives CASSLAGSGSAVGDNEQFF. Full variable domain (missing parts from reference TRBV5-6 and TRBJ2-1): DAGVTQSPTHLIKTRGQQVTLRCSPKSGHDTVSWYQQALGQGPQFIFQYYEEEERQRGNFPDRFSGHQFPNYSSELNVNALLLGDSALYLCASSLAGSGSAVGDNEQFFGPGTRLTVL.

This clonotype turned up a few times. The V call is TRBV9, the J call TRBJ2-3; D is undetermined. CDR3 length: 16 residues. The germline gives CDR1 SGDLS, CDR2 YYNGEE. With 0 bases removed from V and 6 bases from J, the gap between germline ends came to 17 bases. CDR3 DNA sequence: TGTGCCAGCAGCGTAGGGCCGGTCCCGGATTGGGATACGCAGTATTTT. It codes for CASSVGPVPDWDTQYF. Drawing the rest from reference TRBV9 and TRBJ2-3, the complete variable domain is DSGVTQTPKHLITATGQRVTLRCSPRSGDLSVYWYQQSLDQGLQFLIQYYNGEERAKGNILERFSAQQFPDLHSELNLSSLELGDSALYFCASSVGPVPDWDTQYFGPGTRLTVL.

The V gene is TRBV5-1, the J gene TRBJ1-2, with 9 bases matching TRBD1. The CDR3 sequence is 15 residues long. CDR1 is SGHRS, CDR2 YFSETQ, per germline. V shed 2 bases, J shed 6 bases, and the junction held 8 bases outside the gene matches. CDR3 in amino acids: CASSFYPGQGNGYTF. CDR3 coding DNA: TGCGCCAGCAGCTTCTATCCGGGACAGGGAAATGGCTACACCTTC.

This clonotype was observed a few times. The chain employs TRBV2 and TRBJ2-3, with 10 bases identical to TRBD2. Germline loops: CDR1 SNHLY, CDR2 FYNNEI. With V trimmed by 9 bases and J by 1 base, 7 bases remained unmatched. The CDR3 is made up of 15 amino acids. In nucleotides, the CDR3 is TGTGCCAGAGAACGGACTAGCGGAGGCACAGATACGCAGTATTTT. Translating gives CARERTSGGTDTQYF.